The 21 T cell receptor beta chains listed next were all sequenced from one sample in a study of T cell clonality in common variable immunodeficiency (dated by TCRdb to the mid-2010s). The library was produced with the immunoSEQ multiplex PCR assay. Not all clones reach the TCRdb copy of this immuneACCESS table, which keeps in-frame sequences only. Checked studies attribute under half of the gap to unresolved V genes and leave the rest unexplained. The table puts about 20,000 clones in this sample, none counted just once. The ten most abundant clones make up just over 2.5% of the sample. Points the paper makes about the study in general: CVID TCRbeta sequences were reported to have fewer deletions and N-nucleotide insertions and to lack highly modified clones with 13 or more V deletions.

What these receptors recognize is not known. The material sequenced was peripheral blood mononuclear cells. The receptor source for this set is a human donor with common variable immunodeficiency.

This clone was seen more than once but under ten times. The read gets to within 3 residues of the CDR3 end, and the germline J gene fills in the rest. The chain combines TRBV19 with TRBJ2-3, with 9 bases lining up with TRBD2. Germline assignment: CDR1 LNHDA and CDR2 SQIVND (reference sequence). The CDR3 spans 17 residues. V shed 5 bases and J 0 bases; nucleotides not matched to a gene: 9. The covered CDR3 bases are TGTGCCAGTAGTCCAAGGACTAGCGTATCTAGCACAGATACG. This sequence encodes CASSPRTSVSSTDT. The full CDR3 reads CASSPRTSVSSTDTQYF.

This clone turned up a few times. The CDR3 end is not reached by the read, which stops 3 residues before it; the germline J gene fills it in. The chain uses TRBV19 and TRBJ1-6; the D gene is possibly TRBD1 (6 bases). The germline V and J ends were trimmed by 0 bases and 10 bases, with 16 bases remaining between them. CDR3 length: 16 amino acids. Looked up from germline, CDR1 is LNHDA and CDR2 is SQIVND (reference sequence). This chain's CDR3 is CASSIDTTTGKSPLHF. The sequenced part of the CDR3 DNA is TGTGCCAGTAGTATAGACACTACAACAGGGAAGTCACCC.

As to this clone: The CDR3 end is not reached by the read, which stops 3 residues before it; the germline J gene fills it in. J is TRBJ2-7 and V is TRBV7-9, with D unclear. Germline CDR1 and CDR2: SEHNR and FQNEAQ (reference sequence). The CDR3 has 14 residues. Between the trimmed V and J ends, which lost 2 bases and 0 bases, there was a span of 8 bases. CDR3 DNA (partial): TGTGCCAGCAGCTTACCGCAGTCCTCCTACGAG. Protein: CASSLPQSSYE. The CDR3, in full, reads CASSLPQSSYEQYF.

This clone was picked up a small number of times. The sequenced fragment ends 3 residues before the CDR3 boundary, so the rest is inferred from the germline J gene. J is TRBJ1-6 and V is TRBV2; a possible D gene is TRBD1 (5 bases). Germline lookup yields CDR1 SNHLY and CDR2 FYNNEI. Trimming took off 5 bases at V and 6 bases at J, with 14 bases between the two ends. CDR3 length equals 15 residues. Partial CDR3 DNA: TGTGCCAGCAGTAGCCGGGGGGGTGGTAATTCACCC. It is translated as CASSSRGGGNSP. The whole CDR3 reads CASSSRGGGNSPLHF.

This clone was detected a few times. The read comes to an end 3 residues before the CDR3 does, leaving the germline J gene to fill in the end. V gene TRBV6-2 or TRBV6-3 combines with J gene TRBJ2-7; TRBD2 matches at 7 bases. V lost 4 bases to trimming and J lost 3 bases; unmatched junction nucleotides: 9. CDR3 length: 15 residues. CDR1 and CDR2 from the germline V gene are MNHEY and SVGEGT. The CDR3 bases that were read are TGTGCCAGCAGTTGGCCCAGGGCTAGCGGCTACGAG. Translating it yields CASSWPRASGYE. The full CDR3 protein reads CASSWPRASGYEQYF.

This clone was seen a handful of times. The read stops 3 residues short of the end of the CDR3; the missing end is completed from the germline J gene. This sequence joins TRBV7-2 and TRBJ2-7; 8 bases fit TRBD2. CDR3 length equals 14 residues. V lost 4 bases to trimming and J lost 5 bases; unmatched junction nucleotides: 7. Germline CDR1 and CDR2: SGHTA and FQGNSA. The CDR3: CASSYGLASHEQYF. Partial CDR3 DNA: TGTGCCAGCAGCTACGGACTAGCTTCCCACGAG.

About this clone itself: The sequenced fragment ends 3 residues before the CDR3 boundary, so the rest is inferred from the germline J gene. The gene calls are TRBV19 and TRBJ2-3; 9 bases agree with TRBD2. The CDR3 loop spans 17 amino acids. The germline gives CDR1 LNHDA, CDR2 SQIVND (reference sequence). Unmatched junction bases numbered 16, after V lost 7 bases and J lost 5 bases. The CDR3 is CASKEYGGGGAGDTQYF. CDR3 bases read: TGTGCCAGTAAGGAGTATGGGGGCGGGGGGGCCGGAGATACG.

This clone has only a few counts. The CDR3 end is not reached by the read, which stops 3 residues before it; the germline J gene fills it in. The J gene is TRBJ2-3, the V gene TRBV18; D perhaps matches TRBD2 (6 bases). Trimming took off 5 bases at V and 4 bases at J, with 16 bases between the two ends. The V gene's germline CDR1 is KGHSH and CDR2 LQKENI. There are 15 residues in the CDR3. Partial CDR3 DNA: TGTGCCAGCTCAACCGGTGGTAGCGGCGCAGATACG. It translates to CASSTGGSGADT. The whole CDR3 reads CASSTGGSGADTQYF.

This clone turned up a few times. The CDR3 extends 3 residues past the end of the read, so its final part is completed from the germline J gene. The genes are TRBV2 and TRBJ2-7; 11 nucleotides agree with TRBD1. Looked up from germline, CDR1 is SNHLY and CDR2 is FYNNEI. The CDR3 is made up of 16 amino acids. Unmatched junction bases numbered 10, after V lost 6 bases and J lost 3 bases. The CDR3: CASSEPGQGVGYEQYF. CDR3 bases read: TGTGCCAGCAGCGAACCGGGACAGGGGGTGGGCTACGAG.

In regard to this clone: The read terminates 3 residues before the CDR3 end, so the remaining end is supplied by the germline J gene. The J gene is TRBJ1-5, the V gene TRBV19; 7 nucleotides line up with TRBD1. Germline V lookup: CDR1 LNHDA, CDR2 SQIVND (reference sequence). The CDR3 has 14 amino acids. J lost 4 bases, V lost 9 bases, and 9 bases had no gene match. CDR3 sequence: CASTDRAMNQPQHF. Incomplete CDR3 DNA: TGTGCCAGCACTGACAGGGCGATGAATCAGCCC.

Only a few counts were recorded for this clone. CDR3 sequence reads: CASSLVSVTGELFF. The DNA read from the CDR3 is TGTGCCAGCAGCTTAGTTTCCGTGACCGGGGAG. V gene TRBV7-2 combines with J gene TRBJ2-2, with unresolved D. Sequencing ends 3 residues short of the CDR3 end; the germline J gene provides the rest. From germline, CDR1 is SGHTA and CDR2 FQGNSA. Trimming shortened V by 1 base and J by 5 bases, and 8 bases separated the two germline ends. The CDR3 loop spans 14 amino acids.

This clone was detected only a few times. CDR3 in amino acids: CASSLAGGNEQFF. The sequenced CDR3 bases are TGTGCCAGCAGCTTAGCGGGGGGTAATGAG. V usage is TRBV7-2 and J usage is TRBJ2-1; possible D gene TRBD2, 6 bases. The CDR3 is cut off 3 residues early in the read; its end comes from the germline J gene. V shed 0 bases and J shed 7 bases, with 7 bases lying between them. The CDR3 contains 13 residues. CDR1 SGHTA and CDR2 FQGNSA come from the germline V gene.

By frequency in the sample, this clone is medium-sized (0.01 to 0.1%). With the read ending 3 residues before the CDR3 end, the germline J gene is used to fill in that end. The V and J genes are TRBV5-5 and TRBJ1-2; tentative D call: TRBD1 (5 bases). The CDR3 totals 15 residues. CDR1 is SGHKS, CDR2 YYEKEE, per germline (reference sequence). V lost 4 bases to trimming and J lost 1 base, with 14 bases between them. This CDR3 reads CASSKSGGSNYGYTF. CDR3 DNA, as far as it was read: TGTGCCAGCAGCAAATCGGGGGGAAGTAACTATGGC.

The covered CDR3 bases are TGTGCCAGCTCACCAGGGCAGTCCTACGAG. Protein: CASSPGQSYE. The complete CDR3 sequence is CASSPGQSYEQYF. This rearrangement joins TRBV18 to TRBJ2-7; no definite D call. The read ends 3 residues before the CDR3 terminus; that terminus is restored from the germline J gene. V was cut by 2 bases and J by 1 base, with 6 bases left in between. Germline CDR1 KGHSH, CDR2 LQKENI. The CDR3 spans 13 residues.

Worth noting for this clone: The read terminates 3 residues ahead of where the CDR3 ends, so the germline J gene completes it. This chain connects TRBV18 to TRBJ1-2, with D perhaps TRBD1 (5 bases). Trimming pared 0 bases from V and 3 bases from J, leaving 11 bases between. Germline CDR1 is KGHSH and CDR2 is LQKENI. This CDR3 spans 15 amino acids. The CDR3 sequence is CASSPPSTDYYGYTF. The CDR3 DNA, read in part, is TGTGCCAGCTCACCACCGTCGACAGACTACTATGGC.

As to this clone: Read sequence stops 3 residues before the CDR3 end, and the germline J gene provides the missing end. V usage is TRBV2 and J usage is TRBJ2-1; no reliable D call. CDR3 length: 16 residues. CDR1 and CDR2 from the germline V gene are SNHLY and FYNNEI. V lost 0 bases and J lost 0, with 9 bases in between. The covered CDR3 bases are TGTGCCAGCAGTGAAGCGCGTCCGGGCTCCTACAATGAG. Translated: CASSEARPGSYNE. From start to end, the CDR3 is CASSEARPGSYNEQFF.

Worth noting for this clone: A junction boundary mismatches the germline segment, possibly from a read error. The read stops 3 residues short of the end of the CDR3; the missing end is completed from the germline J gene. The chain couples TRBV7-7 to TRBJ2-1; the D is unclear. This CDR3 is 15 amino acids long. CDR1 SSHAT and CDR2 FNYEAQ come from the germline V gene (reference sequence). CDR3 bases read: TGTGCTAGCAGCTTAGCTCCAGCAGGATACAGTGAG. Its translation: CASSLAPAGYSE. The CDR3, in full, reads CASSLAPAGYSEQFF.

This clone appeared a few times. The read terminates 3 residues before the CDR3 end, so the remaining end is supplied by the germline J gene. The genes are TRBV18 and TRBJ2-2; no clear D. V lost 3 bases, J lost 6 bases, and 5 bases lay in between. Germline V lookup: CDR1 KGHSH, CDR2 LQKENI. The CDR3 extends over 12 amino acids. The CDR3 loop is CASSPPSGELFF. Partial CDR3 DNA: TGTGCCAGCTCACCTCCCTCCGGGGAG.

The CDR3 loop reads CASSLASTGGDTQYF. The sequenced CDR3 bases are TGTGCCAGCAGCTTAGCGTCTACAGGGGGAGATACG. The gene calls are TRBV7-8 and TRBJ2-3, with 8 bases matching TRBD1. Read data end 3 residues before the CDR3 end; the end is taken from the germline J gene. This CDR3 spans 15 amino acids. Trimming cost V 0 bases and J 5 bases; bases outside gene matches: 4. The germline gives CDR1 SGHVS, CDR2 FQNEAQ.

This clone was seen a handful of times. The read falls 3 residues short of the CDR3 end, and the missing part is taken from the germline J gene. The chain combines TRBV7-9 with TRBJ2-1; no clear D gene. Looked up from germline, CDR1 is SEHNR and CDR2 is FQNEAQ (reference sequence). There are 13 residues in the CDR3. Trimming took 5 bases from V and 2 from J, leaving 7 bases between them. The CDR3 loop reads CASSSRTYNEQFF. Incomplete CDR3 DNA: TGTGCCAGCAGCAGCAGGACCTACAATGAG.

As concerns this clone: The CDR3 end lies 3 residues beyond the end of the read and is filled in from the germline J gene. The J gene is TRBJ2-3, the V gene TRBV20-1; 9 bases match TRBD2. The V gene's germline CDR1 is DFQATT and CDR2 SNEGSKA (reference sequence). With V trimmed by 5 bases and J by 5 bases, 11 bases remained unmatched. This CDR3 is 15 amino acids long. The part of the CDR3 DNA that was read is TGCAGTGCTCGGGATAGCGGGAGCGGTGTAGATACG. Translating gives CSARDSGSGVDT. The CDR3, in full, reads CSARDSGSGVDTQYF.